This paragraph reports one T cell receptor (beta chain). Its antigen is unknown. No much larger clonotype is one base removed from it; base qualities were not supplied. The record originates from a study of blood T cells in healthy people across ages (dated by TCRdb to about 2015). Describing the broader study: Template switching captured roughly one uniquely barcoded TCR beta cDNA molecule per two T cells in model experiments. The study measured age-related changes in TCR beta repertoire diversity using deep sequencing normalized with unique cDNA molecular identifiers. The donors were split into four age groups: young (average about 16 years), middle-aged (about 40), aged (approximately 59) and long-lived (approximately 80). To avoid experimental bias, donors of different ages were randomly spread across the sequencing lanes. The study analyzed two additional independent replicas of 1 million unique cDNA reads from the same blood draw for two donors, one aged 18 to 29 and one aged 80 or older. What the study reported, not specific to this receptor: As age increased, observed TCR beta diversity per million T cells dropped in a roughly linear way, and a significant reduction was already evident by age about 40. The long-lived group showed more naive CD4+ T cells, fewer expanded clones and increased TCR diversity than the aged group, suggesting age selection. Donor CMV infection status was unknown, potentially confounding age-related changes in expanded clonotypes. There was a strong correlation between observed TCR beta diversity and the percentage of naive T cells measured by flow cytometry. Bulk unsorted PBMC profiling prevented conclusive comparison of naive and antigen-experienced compartments. Estimates of total diversity based on one million sequenced T cells were regarded as lower bounds and as underestimates.

The library was generated by 5' RACE. TCRdb names Illumina HiSeq 2500 as the instrument used. A second PCR of about 6 to 12 cycles was run with a J-beta primer mix and a sample-barcoded 5' primer. A unique molecular identifier was introduced onto each TCR beta cDNA molecule by a template-switch 5' adaptor carrying 12 random nucleotides. At least 3 million CDR3-containing paired-end reads were obtained from each sample. All of the RNA was converted into first-strand cDNA using the Mint cDNA synthesis kit, with a TRBC-specific oligonucleotide serving as the primer. After uracil-DNA glycosylase treatment, a first 18-cycle PCR used universal primers M1SS and BC2_uni_R on all cDNA. Turning to the authors' computational methods: For normalization, 1 million high-quality reads, each with a distinct molecular identifier, were randomly selected from each sample. Instead of being binned into consensus sequences, reads that shared molecular identifiers were thrown out. CDR3 identification, clonotype clustering and error correction used MiTCR with a Q25 quality threshold and the strictest error-elimination algorithm. Lower-bound total TCR beta diversity was estimated with a nonparametric unseen species model using Euler transformation. Using fastp at Q25 and MiXCR, TCRdb reprocessed the public reads and kept productive beta chains. Rows with a matching CDR3 protein are joined into one entry that keeps the most common DNA and genes. Clone size and V and J calls follow TCRdb, not the original study. The sample profile shows around 650,000 distinct CDR3 sequences; around 38% of them were found once. 25% to 30% of the sample goes to the ten largest clones.

The donors were roughly 39 Caucasian individuals from Russia, aged roughly 6 to 100 years, who were systemically healthy. Around 10 milliliters of peripheral blood were drawn from each donor into EDTA-treated Vacutainer tubes. PBMCs were isolated by Ficoll-Paque density-gradient centrifugation, with at least 6.5 million obtained per sample. Total RNA was extracted from PBMCs with Trizol reagent, with at least 5.5 micrograms obtained per sample. For every donor, flow cytometry on a PBMC aliquot measured the percentage of naive CD45RAhigh/CD27high T cells. Reading the germline V gene (reference sequence) gives CDR1 DFQATT and CDR2 SNEGSKA. The CDR3 spans 12 residues, from the cysteine through the phenylalanine. The kept DNA is CDR3 alone, 36 bases in frame from the first base. V loses 3 bases, J loses 6 bases, and the germline ends lie 6 bases apart.

The chain is encoded by TRBV20-1 joined to TRBJ2-6, with the D gene call left open. What was sequenced was blood. The TCR was taken from a man at least 80 years old in good health. CDR3 sequence: CSASWEANVLTF. The sequenced DNA is TGCAGTGCTAGCTGGGAGGCCAACGTCCTGACTTTC.